This TCR beta chain was found in a study of blood T cells in healthy people across ages. Study-level results: Significant beta diversity loss was already apparent by age roughly 38, declining roughly linearly.

Sample-barcoded 5' priming and a J-beta primer mix drove a second PCR of roughly 6 to 12 cycles. Each TCR beta cDNA got a 12-nucleotide random molecular identifier. One entry per CDR3 protein results from TCRdb running MiXCR on the 5' RACE reads. This table has roughly 1.9 million distinct CDR3 sequences, about 39% appearing once. From germline, CDR1 is SQVTM and CDR2 ANQGSEA. V lost 2 bases, J lost 2 bases, and 16 bases lay in between. There are 15 residues in the CDR3. This clonotype was recorded at least ten times. Its antigen remains unidentified. This TCR derives from a human donor in good health. Material: blood. The genes are TRBV29-1 and TRBJ2-7; the D gene is possibly TRBD2 (6 bases). CDR3 sequence: CSVELPGEGAYEQYF. The CDR3 bases are TGCAGCGTTGAATTACCGGGGGAAGGGGCCTACGAGCAGTACTTC.